This is a list of T cell receptor beta chains from one sample in a study of blood T cell repertoires in COVID-19. Assay: immunoSEQ multiplex PCR; the TCRdb copy retains only in-frame clones and omits some. The sample includes about 170,000 clones, approximately 82% of them seen just once. What was sequenced was PBMCs or T cells enriched from blood (not recorded which). These receptors were obtained from a woman aged 45 to 65 in a cohort exposed to, infected with or recovered from COVID-19 (not recorded which). Both conserved end residues are part of each CDR3. D genes are given only for firm matches. Rows give clone size only sometimes, using once, few, many, or a class for an expanded clone.

D: TRBD2; J: TRBJ2-1; size: NA; V: TRBV7-2; CDR3: CASSLVRYSGRAAFQVF; DNA: TGTGCCAGCAGCTTAGTTAGGTATAGCGGGAGGGCCGCTTTTCAGGTCTTC
D: NA; J: TRBJ2-5; size: NA; V: TRBV3-1/TRBV3-2; CDR3: CASSQQVNSQETQYF; DNA: TGTGCCAGCAGTCAACAAGTGAATAGCCAAGAGACCCAGTACTTC
D: TRBD1; J: TRBJ2-7; size: NA; V: TRBV3-1/TRBV3-2; CDR3: CASSQARGLTYEQYF; DNA: TGTGCCAGCAGCCAAGCGAGGGGGCTGACCTACGAGCAGTACTTC
D: NA; J: TRBJ2-7; size: NA; V: TRBV25-1; CDR3: CASSDRETSYEQYF; DNA: TGTGCCAGCAGTGATCGGGAGACCTCCTACGAGCAGTACTTC
D: NA; J: TRBJ1-1; size: NA; V: TRBV30; CDR3: CAWSPLGGNTEAFF; DNA: TGTGCCTGGAGTCCCCTGGGAGGGAACACTGAAGCTTTCTTT
D: TRBD1; J: TRBJ1-4; size: NA; V: TRBV29-1; CDR3: CSVGDRVATNEKLFF; DNA: TGCAGCGTTGGGGACAGGGTTGCAACTAATGAAAAACTGTTTTTT
D: TRBD1; J: TRBJ2-1; size: NA; V: TRBV7-2; CDR3: CASSFEGTETNEQFF; DNA: TGTGCCAGCAGCTTCGAAGGGACAGAAACAAATGAGCAGTTCTTC
D: NA; J: TRBJ2-7; size: NA; V: TRBV6-5; CDR3: CASSLQGHEQYF; DNA: TGTGCCAGCAGTCTACAGGGACACGAGCAGTACTTC
D: NA; J: TRBJ1-6; size: NA; V: TRBV27; CDR3: CASTQQTGPYSPLHF; DNA: TGTGCCAGCACCCAGCAAACAGGTCCCTATTCACCCCTCCACTTT
D: TRBD2; J: TRBJ2-3; size: NA; V: TRBV5-1; CDR3: CASSLGLAGSLDTQYF; DNA: TGCGCCAGCAGCTTGGGGCTAGCGGGGTCTTTGGATACGCAGTATTTT
D: NA; J: TRBJ1-6; size: NA; V: TRBV6-2/TRBV6-3; CDR3: CASSSVTGSWWSPLHF; DNA: TGTGCCAGCAGTTCCGTTACAGGGAGTTGGTGGTCACCCCTCCACTTT
D: TRBD1; J: TRBJ2-1; size: NA; V: TRBV7-9; CDR3: CASSLGTGGKLYNEQFF; DNA: TGTGCCAGCAGCTTAGGGACAGGGGGAAAACTCTACAATGAGCAGTTCTTC
D: NA; J: TRBJ2-5; size: NA; V: TRBV29-1; CDR3: CSGKKPGYQETQYF; DNA: TGCAGCGGGAAGAAACCAGGGTACCAAGAGACCCAGTACTTC
D: NA; J: TRBJ1-4; size: NA; V: TRBV2; CDR3: CASIYDSTPTNEKLFF; DNA: TGTGCCAGCATCTACGACTCGACCCCAACTAATGAAAAACTGTTTTTT
D: TRBD1; J: TRBJ1-1; size: NA; V: TRBV7-6; CDR3: CASSLVQQGGTEAFF; DNA: TGTGCCAGCAGCTTAGTCCAACAGGGGGGCACTGAAGCTTTCTTT
D: NA; J: TRBJ1-1; size: NA; V: TRBV5-4; CDR3: CASSLGTMNTEAFF; DNA: TGTGCCAGCAGCTTGGGGACAATGAACACTGAAGCTTTCTTT
D: TRBD1; J: TRBJ2-5; size: NA; V: TRBV6-5; CDR3: CASSPHLTGEETQYF; DNA: TGTGCCAGCAGCCCACACCTGACAGGGGAGGAGACCCAGTACTTC
D: TRBD2; J: TRBJ2-5; size: few; V: TRBV29-1; CDR3: CGARGSQETQYF; DNA: TGCGGGGCGCGGGGGTCTCAAGAGACCCAGTACTTC
D: NA; J: TRBJ1-3; size: NA; V: TRBV19; CDR3: CASSLPTGTGNTIYF; DNA: TGTGCCAGTAGCCTCCCCACAGGGACTGGAAACACCATATATTTT
D: TRBD1; J: TRBJ2-7; size: NA; V: TRBV4-1; CDR3: CASSQDTPDFRGHGEQYF; DNA: TGCGCCAGCAGCCAAGATACGCCCGACTTTAGGGGGCATGGCGAGCAGTACTTC
D: TRBD1; J: TRBJ1-6; size: NA; V: TRBV30; CDR3: CACIPTGYNSPLHF; DNA: TGTGCCTGTATACCGACAGGGTATAATTCACCCCTCCACTTT
D: NA; J: TRBJ2-5; size: NA; V: TRBV18; CDR3: CASSPPGSQETQYF; DNA: TGTGCCAGCTCACCCCCCGGGTCCCAAGAGACCCAGTACTTC
D: NA; J: TRBJ2-1; size: NA; V: TRBV9; CDR3: CASSSTQGNSYNEQFF; DNA: TGTGCCAGCAGCTCCACCCAGGGGAACTCCTACAATGAGCAGTTCTTC
D: NA; J: TRBJ1-3; size: NA; V: TRBV28; CDR3: CASSSIGSGNTIYF; DNA: TGTGCCAGCAGTTCGATCGGCTCTGGAAACACCATATATTTT
D: NA; J: TRBJ2-7; size: NA; V: TRBV5-1; CDR3: CASSPGSISNYEQYF; DNA: TGCGCCAGCAGCCCGGGTTCGATATCAAACTACGAGCAGTACTTC
D: TRBD1; J: TRBJ1-2; size: few; V: TRBV6-5; CDR3: CASRGQPNYGYTF; DNA: TGTGCCAGCAGGGGACAGCCAAACTATGGCTACACCTTC
D: TRBD1; J: TRBJ1-4; size: NA; V: TRBV28; CDR3: CASSTTGGAHEKLFF; DNA: TGTGCCAGCAGTACTACAGGGGGCGCGCATGAAAAACTGTTTTTT
D: NA; J: TRBJ2-7; size: NA; V: TRBV28; CDR3: CASSWTRAAYEQYF; DNA: TGTGCCAGCAGTTGGACCAGGGCGGCCTACGAGCAGTACTTC
D: TRBD2; J: TRBJ2-7; size: NA; V: TRBV29-1; CDR3: CSVASGSSYEQYF; DNA: TGCAGCGTTGCTAGCGGGAGTTCCTACGAGCAGTACTTC
D: NA; J: TRBJ1-3; size: NA; V: TRBV28; CDR3: CASTEYAGGNTIYF; DNA: TGTGCCAGCACCGAGTATGCAGGAGGAAACACCATATATTTT
D: NA; J: TRBJ1-1; size: NA; V: TRBV18; CDR3: CASSPTQGTDTEAFF; DNA: TGTGCCAGCTCACCAACCCAGGGGACGGACACTGAAGCTTTCTTT
D: TRBD1; J: TRBJ2-7; size: NA; V: TRBV5-1; CDR3: CASSYRTGGSLSYEQYF; DNA: TGCGCCAGCAGTTACCGGACAGGGGGCTCCCTTTCCTACGAGCAGTACTTC
D: TRBD2; J: TRBJ2-1; size: NA; V: TRBV3-1/TRBV3-2; CDR3: CASSQTSGTNFNEQFF; DNA: TGTGCCAGCAGCCAGACCTCCGGGACTAATTTCAATGAGCAGTTCTTC
D: NA; J: TRBJ1-2; size: NA; V: TRBV13; CDR3: CASSLGGTFNYGYTF; DNA: TGTGCCAGCAGCTTAGGCGGGACTTTTAACTATGGCTACACCTTC
D: TRBD2; J: TRBJ2-1; size: NA; V: TRBV29-1; CDR3: CSVVSSGGADEQFF; DNA: TGCAGCGTTGTATCCAGCGGGGGGGCCGATGAGCAGTTCTTC
D: NA; J: TRBJ2-7; size: once; V: TRBV7-9; CDR3: CASSLARTDAAYEQYF; DNA: TGTGCCAGCAGCTTAGCCCGGACAGACGCAGCCTACGAGCAGTACTTC
D: NA; J: TRBJ2-5; size: NA; V: TRBV29-1; CDR3: CSVERGAETQYF; DNA: TGCAGCGTTGAACGCGGGGCAGAGACCCAGTACTTC
D: TRBD1; J: TRBJ2-2; size: NA; V: TRBV11-3; CDR3: CASSWGQSNTGELFF; DNA: TGTGCCAGCAGCTGGGGACAGTCGAACACCGGGGAGCTGTTTTTT
D: TRBD2; J: TRBJ2-2; size: few; V: TRBV19; CDR3: CASSTGLAVNTGELFF; DNA: TGTGCCAGTAGTACCGGACTAGCGGTGAACACCGGGGAGCTGTTTTTT
D: TRBD1; J: TRBJ1-2; size: NA; V: TRBV30; CDR3: CAWSGGQGDGYTF; DNA: TGTGCCTGGAGTGGGGGACAGGGGGACGGCTACACCTTC
D: TRBD1; J: TRBJ2-7; size: NA; V: TRBV2; CDR3: CASRQPGQGDSEQYF; DNA: TGTGCCAGCAGGCAACCGGGACAGGGGGATTCCGAGCAGTACTTC
D: NA; J: TRBJ1-1; size: NA; V: TRBV3-1/TRBV3-2; CDR3: CASSQVSNTEAFF; DNA: TGTGCCAGCAGCCAAGTGTCAAACACTGAAGCTTTCTTT
D: TRBD2; J: TRBJ2-1; size: NA; V: TRBV19; CDR3: CASSIGGGGAYNEQFF; DNA: TGTGCCAGTAGTATAGGAGGCGGGGGGGCGTACAATGAGCAGTTCTTC
D: NA; J: TRBJ1-4; size: NA; V: TRBV5-1; CDR3: CASSLNREEKLFF; DNA: TGCGCCAGCAGCTTAAACAGGGAGGAAAAACTGTTTTTT
D: TRBD2; J: TRBJ2-5; size: NA; V: TRBV19; CDR3: CASSMGAGVGGTETQYF; DNA: TGTGCCAGTAGTATGGGAGCGGGAGTAGGCGGGACGGAGACCCAGTACTTC
D: NA; J: TRBJ2-3; size: NA; V: TRBV3-1/TRBV3-2; CDR3: CASSLRGSTPDTQYF; DNA: TGTGCCAGCAGCCTAAGGGGCTCAACCCCGGATACGCAGTATTTT
D: TRBD2; J: TRBJ2-1; size: NA; V: TRBV5-1; CDR3: CASSFGGEAINEQFF; DNA: TGCGCCAGCAGCTTTGGGGGGGAAGCTATCAATGAGCAGTTCTTC
D: NA; J: TRBJ1-1; size: NA; V: TRBV9; CDR3: CASSVDSSMNTEAFF; DNA: TGTGCCAGCAGCGTAGACAGTTCAATGAACACTGAAGCTTTCTTT
D: TRBD2; J: TRBJ2-7; size: NA; V: TRBV3-1/TRBV3-2; CDR3: CASSPGASGGYREQYF; DNA: TGTGCCAGCAGCCCGGGGGCAAGCGGGGGGTATCGTGAGCAGTACTTC
D: TRBD1; J: TRBJ1-1; size: NA; V: TRBV6-2/TRBV6-3; CDR3: CASSYPGTGRNTEAFF; DNA: TGTGCCAGCAGTTACCCGGGGACAGGGAGAAACACTGAAGCTTTCTTT
D: NA; J: TRBJ1-2; size: NA; V: TRBV14; CDR3: CASSQDLVTISGTGYTF; DNA: TGTGCCAGCAGCCAAGATCTGGTAACAATATCGGGTACGGGCTACACCTTC
D: NA; J: TRBJ1-2; size: NA; V: TRBV5-6; CDR3: CASSLAGGFNYGYTF; DNA: TGTGCCAGCAGCTTGGCGGGGGGATTCAACTATGGCTACACCTTC
D: NA; J: TRBJ2-1; size: NA; V: TRBV18; CDR3: CASSPNPSGQPNEQFF; DNA: TGTGCCAGCTCACCAAACCCTAGCGGACAGCCGAATGAGCAGTTCTTC